A selection of T cell receptor beta chains follows, all from one sample in a study of blood T cells in healthy people across ages. A single record per CDR3 protein comes from TCRdb applying MiXCR to the 5' RACE reads. The data contain around 870,000 distinct CDR3 sequences, 25% to 30% of them singletons. Sequenced sample: blood. Every receptor here comes from a woman of 80 years or more in good health. CDR3s include the opening cysteine and the closing phenylalanine or tryptophan.

j_call	v_call	cdr3_aa
TRBJ1-1	TRBV18	CASSPTGSTEAFF
-	TRBV6-2/TRBV6-3	CAGSYSSRAETQYF
TRBJ1-2	TRBV7-2	CASSSPPGDRYGYTF
TRBJ2-3	TRBV5-1	CASSLGVQGIDTQYF
TRBJ2-5	TRBV12-3/TRBV12-4	CASSLIGETQYF
TRBJ1-5	TRBV7-6	CASSLGNRVSNQPQHF
TRBJ2-6	TRBV5-1	CASSLSGHSGANVLTF
TRBJ1-5	TRBV12-3/TRBV12-4	CASRTGTEYSNQPQHF
TRBJ1-1	TRBV2	CASSEVGAEAFF
TRBJ2-1	TRBV7-2	CASSLAGRGVEQFF
TRBJ1-3	TRBV12-3/TRBV12-4	CASSFGNTIYF
TRBJ2-1	TRBV5-1	CANSLVGDSYNEQFF
TRBJ2-3	TRBV10-1	CASSESISGTDTQYF
TRBJ2-5	TRBV4-2	CASSQVSSGTGETQYF
TRBJ2-5	TRBV20-1	CSARGGGSGETQYF
TRBJ1-1	TRBV5-1	CASSQGTLNTGAFF
TRBJ2-1	TRBV30	CAWRPRGAWNEQFF
TRBJ1-5	TRBV7-2	CASSLGRQKNQPQHF
TRBJ2-3	TRBV7-2	CASSSPGLTTDTQYF
TRBJ2-2	TRBV3-1	CASSQDIWLQTGELFF
TRBJ2-2	TRBV27	CASSLEGPRTGELFF
TRBJ1-3	TRBV29-1	CSVGRDSGNTIYF
TRBJ2-2	TRBV7-2	CASSPTGPGELFF
TRBJ2-5	TRBV5-1	CASSAQEAGETQYF
TRBJ2-3	TRBV12-3/TRBV12-4	CASSLGAGDMQYF
TRBJ2-1	TRBV4-3	CASSQEEGNEQFF
TRBJ1-2	TRBV7-9	CASSLGGGASGYTF
TRBJ2-1	TRBV5-1	CASSLGYDEQFF
TRBJ1-2	TRBV12-3/TRBV12-4	CASTRAGNYGYTF
-	TRBV28	CASSFGKSIQYF
TRBJ1-2	TRBV7-6	CASSLVPRPRQSPNYGYTF
TRBJ2-1	TRBV4-3	CASSQVVPGLAGTSYNEQFF
TRBJ1-2	TRBV30	CAWNRGLNYGYTF
TRBJ2-2	TRBV7-3	CASSYVAGSGGELFF
TRBJ1-2	TRBV11-3	CASSLIRGRYGYTF
TRBJ1-2	TRBV6-5	CASSYGGVPFYGYTF
-	TRBV20-1	CSARRGETQYF
TRBJ2-3	TRBV18	CASSLPGGTVTDTQYF
TRBJ2-7	TRBV5-1	CASSFFRGRDEQYF
TRBJ2-5	TRBV12-3/TRBV12-4	CASSLRPEQETQYF
TRBJ1-1	TRBV29-1	CSVELLSFMNTEAFF